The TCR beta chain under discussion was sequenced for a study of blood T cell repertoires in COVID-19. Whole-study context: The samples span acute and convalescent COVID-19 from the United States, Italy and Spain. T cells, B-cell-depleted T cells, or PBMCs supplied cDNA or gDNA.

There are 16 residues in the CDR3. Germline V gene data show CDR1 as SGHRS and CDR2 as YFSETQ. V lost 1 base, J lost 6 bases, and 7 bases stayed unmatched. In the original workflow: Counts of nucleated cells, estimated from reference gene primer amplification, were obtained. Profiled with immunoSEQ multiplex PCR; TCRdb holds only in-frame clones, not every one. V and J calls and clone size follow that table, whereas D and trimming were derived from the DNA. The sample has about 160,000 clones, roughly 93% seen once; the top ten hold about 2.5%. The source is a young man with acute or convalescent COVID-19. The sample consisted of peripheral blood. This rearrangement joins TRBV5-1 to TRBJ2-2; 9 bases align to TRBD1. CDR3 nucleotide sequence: TGCGCCAGCAGCTTGCAAGGACAGGGGTTGGCCGGGGAGCTGTTTTTT. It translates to CASSLQGQGLAGELFF.